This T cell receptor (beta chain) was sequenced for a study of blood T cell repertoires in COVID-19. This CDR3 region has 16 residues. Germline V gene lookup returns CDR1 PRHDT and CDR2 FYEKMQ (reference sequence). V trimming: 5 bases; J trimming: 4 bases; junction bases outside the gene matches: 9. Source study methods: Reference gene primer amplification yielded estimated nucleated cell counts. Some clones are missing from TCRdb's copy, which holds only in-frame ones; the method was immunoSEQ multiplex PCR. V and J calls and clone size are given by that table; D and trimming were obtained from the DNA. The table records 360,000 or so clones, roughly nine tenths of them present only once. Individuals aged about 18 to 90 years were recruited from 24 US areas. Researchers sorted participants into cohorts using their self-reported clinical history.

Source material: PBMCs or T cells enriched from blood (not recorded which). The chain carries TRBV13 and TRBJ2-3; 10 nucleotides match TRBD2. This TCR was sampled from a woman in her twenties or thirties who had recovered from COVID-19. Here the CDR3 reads CASSNSMGLASDTQYF. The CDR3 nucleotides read TGTGCCAGCAGCAATTCCATGGGACTAGCGTCAGATACGCAGTATTTT.